Listed below are T cell receptor beta chains from one sample, sequenced in a study of T-cell memory formation after mild COVID-19. TCRdb re-derived calls from the 5' RACE reads in MiXCR, one entry per CDR3 protein. In the table there are 85,000 to 120,000 distinct CDR3 sequences, about an eighth of which are singletons. Input material: PBMCs or a T cell subset sorted from them (not recorded which). These receptor sequences come from an adult woman who had mild COVID-19 (a few samples of this study predate the infection). Cell type and time point are not known. Each CDR3 is given with its conserved first and last residue. The D gene is left open where the match is weak. Size is stated for part of the rows, as once, few or many counts, or as a class when the clone is expanded.

V gene: TRBV5-1
clone size: few
D gene: .
J gene: TRBJ2-1
CDR3 protein: CASSLAGSPNEQFF
CDR3 DNA: TGCGCCAGCAGCTTGGCCGGGAGCCCCAATGAGCAGTTCTTC

V gene: TRBV5-8
clone size: few
D gene: TRBD1
J gene: TRBJ2-4
CDR3 protein: CASSARLGQGENIQYF
CDR3 DNA: TGTGCCAGCAGCGCCCGCCTGGGACAGGGGGAAAACATTCAGTACTTC

V gene: TRBV7-9
clone size: many
D gene: .
J gene: TRBJ2-7
CDR3 protein: CASSRNDRTYEQYF
CDR3 DNA: TGTGCCAGCAGCCGAAACGACAGGACCTACGAGCAGTACTTC

V gene: TRBV20-1
clone size: few
D gene: .
J gene: TRBJ1-2
CDR3 protein: CSARLTNRDFNYGYTF
CDR3 DNA: TGCAGTGCTAGGTTGACCAACAGGGATTTTAACTATGGCTACACCTTC

V gene: TRBV5-6
clone size: few
D gene: .
J gene: TRBJ2-5
CDR3 protein: CASNVASEVQETQYF
CDR3 DNA: TGTGCCAGCAACGTAGCCTCGGAAGTTCAAGAGACCCAGTACTTC

V gene: TRBV4-3
clone size: many
D gene: .
J gene: TRBJ2-7
CDR3 protein: CASSQETGAYEQYF
CDR3 DNA: TGCGCCAGCAGCCAAGAAACAGGCGCCTACGAGCAGTACTTC

V gene: TRBV15
clone size: many
D gene: TRBD1
J gene: TRBJ2-7
CDR3 protein: CATSGTPRDRLYEQYF
CDR3 DNA: TGTGCCACCAGCGGCACTCCCCGGGACAGGCTCTACGAGCAGTACTTC

V gene: TRBV14
clone size: .
D gene: .
J gene: TRBJ2-3
CDR3 protein: CASSPGLEPDTQYF
CDR3 DNA: TGTGCCAGCAGCCCAGGGCTAGAACCAGATACGCAGTATTTT

V gene: TRBV29-1
clone size: .
D gene: TRBD1
J gene: TRBJ2-1
CDR3 protein: CSVEDSLGTGIYNEQFF
CDR3 DNA: TGCAGCGTTGAAGATTCGTTGGGGACAGGGATCTACAATGAGCAGTTCTTC

V gene: TRBV2
clone size: few
D gene: .
J gene: TRBJ2-1
CDR3 protein: CASSRDWGRDNEQFF
CDR3 DNA: TGTGCCAGCAGCCGTGACTGGGGTAGGGACAATGAGCAGTTCTTC

V gene: TRBV7-8
clone size: few
D gene: TRBD2
J gene: TRBJ2-1
CDR3 protein: CASSLVAGVSYNEQFF
CDR3 DNA: TGTGCCAGCAGCTTAGTGGCGGGAGTGTCCTACAATGAGCAGTTCTTC

V gene: TRBV20-1
clone size: many
D gene: .
J gene: TRBJ2-1
CDR3 protein: CSARTEGGLRSDEQFF
CDR3 DNA: TGCAGTGCTAGAACTGAAGGCGGCCTGAGAAGCGATGAGCAGTTCTTC

V gene: TRBV15
clone size: .
D gene: TRBD2
J gene: TRBJ2-3
CDR3 protein: CATSKGTSGGTDTQYF
CDR3 DNA: TGTGCCACCAGTAAAGGGACTAGCGGGGGCACAGATACGCAGTATTTT

V gene: TRBV5-5
clone size: once
D gene: .
J gene: TRBJ2-3
CDR3 protein: CASSLSSRGAQDTQYF
CDR3 DNA: TGTGCCAGCAGCTTGTCATCGCGCGGAGCACAAGATACGCAGTATTTT

V gene: TRBV4-2
clone size: few
D gene: TRBD2
J gene: TRBJ2-1
CDR3 protein: CASSQDPSGRTYNEQFF
CDR3 DNA: TGTGCCAGCAGCCAAGATCCTAGCGGGAGGACGTACAATGAGCAGTTCTTC

V gene: TRBV20-1
clone size: .
D gene: .
J gene: TRBJ1-2
CDR3 protein: CSASVGYGYTF
CDR3 DNA: TGCAGTGCTAGTGTGGGCTATGGCTACACCTTC

V gene: TRBV20-1
clone size: few
D gene: .
J gene: TRBJ2-7
CDR3 protein: CSASPGPLYEQYF
CDR3 DNA: TGCAGTGCTTCCCCGGGGCCCTTATACGAGCAGTACTTC

V gene: TRBV25-1
clone size: few
D gene: .
J gene: TRBJ2-5
CDR3 protein: CASSVLETQYF
CDR3 DNA: TGTGCCAGCAGTGTACTAGAGACCCAGTACTTC

V gene: TRBV7-6
clone size: few
D gene: TRBD2
J gene: TRBJ2-7
CDR3 protein: CASSPGAAGGSYEQYF
CDR3 DNA: TGTGCCAGCAGCCCCGGGGCAGCGGGAGGGTCCTACGAGCAGTACTTC

V gene: TRBV20-1
clone size: few
D gene: TRBD1
J gene: TRBJ2-5
CDR3 protein: CSAHGQGVQYF
CDR3 DNA: TGCAGTGCTCACGGACAGGGGGTCCAGTACTTC

V gene: TRBV12-3/TRBV12-4
clone size: few
D gene: .
J gene: TRBJ2-1
CDR3 protein: CASSGLAVYEQFF
CDR3 DNA: TGTGCCAGCTCCGGGTTGGCAGTCTATGAGCAGTTCTTC

V gene: TRBV24-1
clone size: .
D gene: .
J gene: TRBJ2-1
CDR3 protein: CATSDFAQGSEFF
CDR3 DNA: .

V gene: TRBV9
clone size: few
D gene: .
J gene: TRBJ2-1
CDR3 protein: CASSVERTTPSRREQFF
CDR3 DNA: TGTGCCAGCAGCGTAGAGCGGACTACCCCTTCGAGGCGGGAGCAGTTCTTC

V gene: TRBV10-3
clone size: .
D gene: TRBD1
J gene: TRBJ2-2
CDR3 protein: CAISETGTGSGELFF
CDR3 DNA: TGTGCCATCAGTGAGACCGGGACAGGGTCCGGGGAGCTGTTTTTT

V gene: TRBV6-5
clone size: few
D gene: .
J gene: TRBJ1-5
CDR3 protein: CASSYSKKGGSNQPQHF
CDR3 DNA: TGTGCCAGCAGTTACTCTAAGAAAGGGGGAAGCAATCAGCCCCAGCATTTT

V gene: TRBV6-5
clone size: few
D gene: TRBD1
J gene: TRBJ1-5
CDR3 protein: CASSYSGPGQGDQPQHF
CDR3 DNA: TGTGCCAGCAGTTACTCGGGACCGGGACAGGGGGATCAGCCCCAGCATTTT

V gene: TRBV12-3/TRBV12-4
clone size: .
D gene: .
J gene: TRBJ2-5
CDR3 protein: CASRRQGTGGETQYF
CDR3 DNA: TGTGCCAGCCGCAGACAGGGGACGGGAGGAGAGACCCAGTACTTC

V gene: TRBV19
clone size: few
D gene: .
J gene: TRBJ1-5
CDR3 protein: CASSILGNQPQHF
CDR3 DNA: TGTGCCAGTAGTATTCTGGGCAATCAGCCCCAGCATTTT

V gene: TRBV20-1
clone size: few
D gene: .
J gene: TRBJ2-7
CDR3 protein: CSARLGGDGYEQYF
CDR3 DNA: TGCAGTGCTAGATTGGGGGGAGATGGCTACGAGCAGTACTTC

V gene: TRBV4-3
clone size: once
D gene: .
J gene: TRBJ2-2
CDR3 protein: CASSQDSSGTGVELFF
CDR3 DNA: TGCGCCAGCAGCCAAGATTCTAGCGGGACAGGCGTGGAGCTGTTTTTT

V gene: TRBV6-5
clone size: many
D gene: TRBD2
J gene: TRBJ2-7
CDR3 protein: CASSSWGGSSYEQYF
CDR3 DNA: TGTGCCAGCAGTTCGTGGGGAGGGAGCTCCTACGAGCAGTACTTC

V gene: TRBV20-1
clone size: .
D gene: .
J gene: TRBJ1-3
CDR3 protein: CSARGDRSSGNTIYF
CDR3 DNA: TGCAGTGCTAGAGGAGACAGGAGCTCTGGAAACACCATATATTTT

V gene: TRBV7-9
clone size: many
D gene: TRBD2
J gene: TRBJ2-1
CDR3 protein: CASSSLAGADNEQFF
CDR3 DNA: TGTGCCAGCAGCTCCCTAGCGGGAGCGGACAATGAGCAGTTCTTC

V gene: TRBV4-2
clone size: many
D gene: .
J gene: TRBJ2-7
CDR3 protein: CASSQEGGALGEQYF
CDR3 DNA: TGTGCCAGCAGCCAAGAGGGGGGGGCGCTGGGCGAGCAGTACTTC

V gene: TRBV4-2
clone size: .
D gene: .
J gene: TRBJ1-5
CDR3 protein: CASSQDLNSNQPQHF
CDR3 DNA: TGTGCCAGCAGCCAAGATCTAAATAGCAATCAGCCCCAGCATTTT

V gene: TRBV9
clone size: .
D gene: .
J gene: TRBJ2-7
CDR3 protein: CASSTHTGYEQYF
CDR3 DNA: TGTGCCAGCAGCACACACACTGGATACGAGCAGTACTTC

V gene: TRBV11-2
clone size: .
D gene: .
J gene: TRBJ2-7
CDR3 protein: CASSLGALYEQYF
CDR3 DNA: TGTGCCAGCAGCTTGGGGGCCCTCTACGAGCAGTACTTC

V gene: TRBV4-3
clone size: few
D gene: .
J gene: TRBJ2-7
CDR3 protein: CASSQDSGGASSYEQYF
CDR3 DNA: TGCGCCAGCAGCCAAGATTCCGGGGGCGCGAGCTCCTACGAGCAGTACTTC

V gene: TRBV12-5
clone size: many
D gene: .
J gene: TRBJ1-1
CDR3 protein: CASGFDSMNTEAFF
CDR3 DNA: TGTGCTAGTGGTTTCGACAGCATGAACACTGAAGCTTTCTTT

V gene: TRBV10-3
clone size: .
D gene: TRBD2
J gene: TRBJ2-2
CDR3 protein: CAITTSGRATGELFF
CDR3 DNA: TGTGCCATCACGACTAGCGGGCGGGCCACCGGGGAGCTGTTTTTT

V gene: TRBV5-1
clone size: few
D gene: .
J gene: TRBJ2-2
CDR3 protein: CASSPQGRDTGELFF
CDR3 DNA: TGCGCCAGCAGCCCCCAGGGCAGGGACACCGGGGAGCTGTTTTTT

V gene: TRBV2
clone size: .
D gene: TRBD1
J gene: TRBJ2-6
CDR3 protein: CASSESRGQGNVLTF
CDR3 DNA: TGTGCCAGCAGTGAAAGTAGGGGACAGGGCAACGTCCTGACTTTC

V gene: TRBV29-1
clone size: .
D gene: .
J gene: TRBJ2-7
CDR3 protein: CSVETAWDGYEQYF
CDR3 DNA: TGCAGCGTAGAAACAGCGTGGGACGGCTACGAGCAGTACTTC

V gene: TRBV5-1
clone size: .
D gene: .
J gene: TRBJ2-1
CDR3 protein: CASREGNNEQFF
CDR3 DNA: TGCGCCAGCCGCGAGGGAAACAATGAGCAGTTCTTC

V gene: TRBV11-3
clone size: few
D gene: .
J gene: TRBJ2-3
CDR3 protein: CASSLGSTFSTDTQYF
CDR3 DNA: TGTGCCAGCAGCTTAGGGTCGACTTTTAGCACAGATACGCAGTATTTT

V gene: TRBV19
clone size: few
D gene: TRBD1
J gene: TRBJ1-1
CDR3 protein: CASSRDRATWNTEAFF
CDR3 DNA: TGTGCCAGTAGTAGGGACAGGGCGACTTGGAACACTGAAGCTTTCTTT

V gene: TRBV11-3
clone size: many
D gene: TRBD2
J gene: TRBJ2-3
CDR3 protein: CASSPLLSSGITDTQYF
CDR3 DNA: TGTGCCAGCAGCCCGTTACTTTCTAGCGGGATCACAGATACGCAGTATTTT

V gene: TRBV3-1
clone size: .
D gene: .
J gene: TRBJ2-7
CDR3 protein: CASSQDLYRDEQYF
CDR3 DNA: TGTGCCAGCAGCCAAGATTTGTACAGGGACGAGCAGTACTTC

V gene: TRBV13
clone size: .
D gene: .
J gene: TRBJ1-2
CDR3 protein: CASSLESGAPYGYTF
CDR3 DNA: TGTGCCAGCAGCTTAGAATCGGGGGCCCCCTATGGCTACACCTTC

V gene: TRBV7-9
clone size: many
D gene: TRBD2
J gene: TRBJ2-1
CDR3 protein: CASSPGEAGVRYNEQFF
CDR3 DNA: TGTGCCAGCAGCCCCGGTGAAGCGGGAGTACGCTACAATGAGCAGTTCTTC

V gene: TRBV4-1
clone size: few
D gene: .
J gene: TRBJ2-7
CDR3 protein: CASSHTRGFEQYF
CDR3 DNA: TGCGCCAGCAGCCACACTAGGGGTTTCGAGCAGTACTTC

V gene: TRBV13
clone size: .
D gene: .
J gene: TRBJ1-2
CDR3 protein: CASSLGQTPGYTF
CDR3 DNA: TGTGCCAGCAGCCTCGGACAGACGCCTGGCTACACCTTC

V gene: TRBV20-1
clone size: few
D gene: .
J gene: TRBJ2-6
CDR3 protein: CSASSASRSGANVLTF
CDR3 DNA: TGCAGTGCTAGTTCGGCCAGCCGCTCTGGGGCCAACGTCCTGACTTTC

V gene: TRBV14
clone size: many
D gene: .
J gene: TRBJ2-4
CDR3 protein: CASSHNEDYGDIQYF
CDR3 DNA: TGTGCCAGCAGCCACAACGAGGACTATGGGGACATTCAGTACTTC

V gene: TRBV12-3/TRBV12-4
clone size: few
D gene: .
J gene: TRBJ2-5
CDR3 protein: CASSFARGETQYF
CDR3 DNA: TGTGCCAGCAGTTTCGCCCGTGGAGAGACCCAGTACTTC

V gene: TRBV7-9
clone size: few
D gene: TRBD2
J gene: TRBJ2-3
CDR3 protein: CASSAAGTSYTDTQYF
CDR3 DNA: TGTGCCAGCAGCGCCGCCGGGACTAGCTACACAGATACGCAGTATTTT

V gene: TRBV2
clone size: .
D gene: .
J gene: TRBJ2-2
CDR3 protein: CASVLGPGELFF
CDR3 DNA: TGTGCCAGCGTACTAGGCCCCGGGGAGCTGTTTTTT

V gene: TRBV7-9
clone size: .
D gene: TRBD1
J gene: TRBJ2-7
CDR3 protein: CASSPGWDRGYEQYF
CDR3 DNA: TGTGCCAGCAGCCCCGGGTGGGACAGGGGCTACGAGCAGTACTTC

V gene: TRBV6-6
clone size: many
D gene: .
J gene: TRBJ2-1
CDR3 protein: CASSYSTGQPPGEQFF
CDR3 DNA: TGTGCCAGCAGTTACTCGACCGGGCAGCCCCCTGGGGAGCAGTTCTTC

V gene: TRBV5-1
clone size: .
D gene: .
J gene: TRBJ2-1
CDR3 protein: CASSLAGRGGYNEQFF
CDR3 DNA: TGCGCCAGCAGCTTGGCAGGCCGCGGAGGCTACAATGAGCAGTTCTTC